This TCR beta chain was captured in a study of persistence of HIV-infected CD4 T cells. In the study overall: Donors were ART-treated; their CMV- and Gag-responding CD4+ T cells were isolated.

Lysates of CMV-infected fibroblasts at around 9.1 ug/mL stimulated these cells. Memory cells lacking CD40L and CD69 with high CD45RO were sorted. This CDR3 has 16 amino acids. The V and J ends lost 0 bases and 6 bases respectively, with 19 bases between them. Per germline, CDR1 SGDLS and CDR2 YYNGEE. On this clone itself: Its antigen is unidentified.

The immunoSEQ assay was version 4, run in survey mode. Profiled with immunoSEQ multiplex PCR; TCRdb holds only in-frame clones, not every one. The data hold about 48,000 clones, with 75% to 85% observed a single time. Findings and limits, study-wide: Antigen-responding cells were enriched for degenerate expanded CDR3beta sequences.

The chain joins TRBV9 to TRBJ2-7; D is perhaps TRBD1 (5 bases). This sequence was found in an adult man with HIV who was CMV-seropositive. Sequencing used CD4+ T cells sorted from PBMCs after approximately 20-hour stimulation, obtained from a patient who received antiretroviral therapy. The DNA for the CDR3 is TGTGCCAGCAGCGTAGGCGCCGGCAGGGATTGGAGCGAGCAGTACTTC. This codes for CASSVGAGRDWSEQYF.